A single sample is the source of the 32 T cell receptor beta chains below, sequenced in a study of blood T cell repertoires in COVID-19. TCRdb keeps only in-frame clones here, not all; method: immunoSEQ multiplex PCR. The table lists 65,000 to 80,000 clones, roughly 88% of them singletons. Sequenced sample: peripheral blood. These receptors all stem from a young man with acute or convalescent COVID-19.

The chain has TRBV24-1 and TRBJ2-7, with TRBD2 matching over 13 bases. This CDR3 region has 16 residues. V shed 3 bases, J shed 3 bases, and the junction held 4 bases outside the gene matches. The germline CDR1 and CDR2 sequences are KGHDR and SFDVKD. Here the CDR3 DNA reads TGTGCCACCAGTGATACGCGACTAGCGGGAGGCTACGAGCAGTACTTC. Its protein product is CATSDTRLAGGYEQYF.

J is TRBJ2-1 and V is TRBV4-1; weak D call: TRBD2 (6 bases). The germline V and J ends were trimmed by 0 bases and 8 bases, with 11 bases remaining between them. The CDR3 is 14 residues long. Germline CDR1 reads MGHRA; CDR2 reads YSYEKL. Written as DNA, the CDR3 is TGCGCCAGCAGCCAAGATACTAGCCGTGATGAGCAGTTCTTC. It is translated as CASSQDTSRDEQFF.

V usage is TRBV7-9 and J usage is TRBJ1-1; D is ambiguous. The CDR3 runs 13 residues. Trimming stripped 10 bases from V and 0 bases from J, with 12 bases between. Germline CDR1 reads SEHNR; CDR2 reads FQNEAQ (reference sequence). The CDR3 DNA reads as TGTGCCACCCTGGAGATCATGAACACTGAAGCTTTCTTT. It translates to CATLEIMNTEAFF.

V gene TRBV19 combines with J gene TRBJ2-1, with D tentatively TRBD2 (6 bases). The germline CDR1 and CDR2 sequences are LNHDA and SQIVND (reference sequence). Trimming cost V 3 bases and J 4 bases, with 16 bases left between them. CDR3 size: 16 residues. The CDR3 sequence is CASSISRLRGYNEQFF. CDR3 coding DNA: TGTGCCAGTAGTATCTCGAGACTCCGGGGGTACAATGAGCAGTTCTTC.

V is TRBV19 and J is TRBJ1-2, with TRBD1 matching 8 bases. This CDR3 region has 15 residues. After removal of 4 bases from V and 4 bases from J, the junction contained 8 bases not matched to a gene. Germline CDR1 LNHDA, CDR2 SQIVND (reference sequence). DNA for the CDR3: TGTGCCAGTAGTACCCCCTGGACAGGGCTCTATGGCTACACCTTC. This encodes CASSTPWTGLYGYTF.

The CDR3 DNA reads as TGCGCCAGCAGTCAAGACAGGGTGGAGGCTTTCTTT. As protein: CASSQDRVEAFF. This sequence joins TRBV10-2 and TRBJ1-1; 7 nucleotides line up with TRBD1. The V segment lost 5 bases and the J segment 11 bases; nucleotides outside the gene matches: 8. CDR3 length equals 12 residues. CDR1 and CDR2 from the germline V gene are WSHSY and SAAADI.

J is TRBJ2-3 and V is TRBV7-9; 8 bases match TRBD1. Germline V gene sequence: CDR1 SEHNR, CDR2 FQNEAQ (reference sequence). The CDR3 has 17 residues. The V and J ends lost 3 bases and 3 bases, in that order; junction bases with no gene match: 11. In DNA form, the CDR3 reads TGTGCCAGCAGCTTTCGATCCGGGACAGGTAAAACAGATACGCAGTATTTT. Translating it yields CASSFRSGTGKTDTQYF. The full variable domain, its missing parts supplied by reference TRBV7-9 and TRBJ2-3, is DTGVSQNPRHKITKRGQNVTFRCDPISEHNRLYWYRQTLGQGPEFLTYFQNEAQLEKSRLLSDRFSAERPKGSFSTLEIQRTEQGDSAMYLCASSFRSGTGKTDTQYFGPGTRLTVL.

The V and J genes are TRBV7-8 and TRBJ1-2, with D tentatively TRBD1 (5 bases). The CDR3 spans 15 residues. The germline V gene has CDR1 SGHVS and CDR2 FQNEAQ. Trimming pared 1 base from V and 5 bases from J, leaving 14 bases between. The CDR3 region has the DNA TGTGCCAGCAGCTTAGTGGAGGGCCGGGGGTATGGCTACACCTTC. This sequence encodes CASSLVEGRGYGYTF. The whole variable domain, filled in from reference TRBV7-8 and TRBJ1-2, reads GAGVSQSPRYKVAKRGQDVALRCDPISGHVSLFWYQQALGQGPEFLTYFQNEAQLDKSGLPSDRFFAERPEGSVSTLKIQRTQQEDSAVYLCASSLVEGRGYGYTFGSGTRLTVV.

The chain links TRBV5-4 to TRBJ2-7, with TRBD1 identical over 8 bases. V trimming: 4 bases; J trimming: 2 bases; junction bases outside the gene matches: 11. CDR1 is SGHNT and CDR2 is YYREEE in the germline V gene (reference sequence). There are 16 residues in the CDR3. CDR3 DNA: TGTGCCAGCAGCGGAAGGCAGGGGGCTTTAGCCTACGAGCAGTACTTC. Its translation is CASSGRQGALAYEQYF. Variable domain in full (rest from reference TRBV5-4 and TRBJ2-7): ETGVTQSPTHLIKTRGQQVTLRCSSQSGHNTVSWYQQALGQGPQFIFQYYREEENGRGNFPPRFSGLQFPNYSSELNVNALELDDSALYLCASSGRQGALAYEQYFGPGTRLTVT.

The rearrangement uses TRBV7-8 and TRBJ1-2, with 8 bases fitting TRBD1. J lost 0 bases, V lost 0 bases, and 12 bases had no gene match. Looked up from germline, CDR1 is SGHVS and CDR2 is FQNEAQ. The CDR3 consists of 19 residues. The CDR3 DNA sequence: TGTGCCAGCAGCTTAGCGCTGAGGGCAGGGGGCTTAGCTAACTATGGCTACACCTTC. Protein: CASSLALRAGGLANYGYTF.

CDR3: CASRQEATNEKLFF. CDR3 DNA sequence: TGTGCCAGCAGGCAGGAGGCAACTAATGAAAAACTGTTTTTT. The chain combines TRBV2 with TRBJ1-4; no clear D. The CDR3 extends over 14 amino acids. The V end was cut by 6 bases, the J end by 0 bases, with 8 bases between. The germline CDR1 and CDR2 sequences are SNHLY and FYNNEI.

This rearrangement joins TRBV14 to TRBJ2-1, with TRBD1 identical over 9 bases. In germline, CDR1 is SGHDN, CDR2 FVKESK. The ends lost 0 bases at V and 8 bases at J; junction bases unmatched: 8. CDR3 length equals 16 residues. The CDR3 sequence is CASSQDWDRVTYEQFF. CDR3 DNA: TGTGCCAGCAGCCAAGATTGGGACAGGGTCACCTATGAGCAGTTCTTC.

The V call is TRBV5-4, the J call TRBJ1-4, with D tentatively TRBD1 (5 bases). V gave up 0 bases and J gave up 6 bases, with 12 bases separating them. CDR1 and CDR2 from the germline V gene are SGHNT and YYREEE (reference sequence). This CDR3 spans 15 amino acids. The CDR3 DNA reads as TGTGCCAGCAGCTTGGACCAGGGCCCCGATGAAAAACTGTTTTTT. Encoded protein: CASSLDQGPDEKLFF.

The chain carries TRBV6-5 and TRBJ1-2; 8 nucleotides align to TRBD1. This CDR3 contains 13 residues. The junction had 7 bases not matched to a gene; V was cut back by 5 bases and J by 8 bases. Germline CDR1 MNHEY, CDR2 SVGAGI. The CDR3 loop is CASSNRGSSGYTF. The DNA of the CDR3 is TGTGCCAGCAGTAACAGGGGGTCCTCCGGCTACACCTTC.

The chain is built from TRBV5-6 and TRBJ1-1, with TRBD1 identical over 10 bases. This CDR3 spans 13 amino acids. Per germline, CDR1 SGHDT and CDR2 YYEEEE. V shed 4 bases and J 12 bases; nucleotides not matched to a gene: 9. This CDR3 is CASSLDRDRGTFF. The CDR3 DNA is TGTGCCAGCAGCCTGGACCGGGACAGGGGAACTTTCTTT. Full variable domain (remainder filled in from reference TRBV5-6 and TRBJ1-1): DAGVTQSPTHLIKTRGQQVTLRCSPKSGHDTVSWYQQALGQGPQFIFQYYEEEERQRGNFPDRFSGHQFPNYSSELNVNALLLGDSALYLCASSLDRDRGTFFGQGTRLTVV.

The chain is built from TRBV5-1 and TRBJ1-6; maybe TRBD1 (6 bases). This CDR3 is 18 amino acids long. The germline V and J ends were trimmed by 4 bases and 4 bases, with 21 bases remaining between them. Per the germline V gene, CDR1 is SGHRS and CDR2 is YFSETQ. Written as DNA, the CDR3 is TGCGCCAGCAGCGCCGACAGGTTTAATCCTCCTTATAATTCACCCCTCCACTTT. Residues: CASSADRFNPPYNSPLHF.

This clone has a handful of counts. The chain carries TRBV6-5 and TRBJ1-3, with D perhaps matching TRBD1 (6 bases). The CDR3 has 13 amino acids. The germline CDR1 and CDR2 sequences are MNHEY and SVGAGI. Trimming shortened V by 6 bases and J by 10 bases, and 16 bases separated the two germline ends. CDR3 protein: CASSLNTGTTIYF. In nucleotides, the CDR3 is TGTGCCAGCAGCTTAAATACCGGGACAACCATATATTTT.

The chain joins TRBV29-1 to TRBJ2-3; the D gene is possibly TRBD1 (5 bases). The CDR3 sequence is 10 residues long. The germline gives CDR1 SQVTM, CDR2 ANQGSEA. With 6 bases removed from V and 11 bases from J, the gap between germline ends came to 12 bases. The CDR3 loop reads CSVQVPWQYF. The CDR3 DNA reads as TGCAGCGTACAGGTCCCCTGGCAGTATTTT.

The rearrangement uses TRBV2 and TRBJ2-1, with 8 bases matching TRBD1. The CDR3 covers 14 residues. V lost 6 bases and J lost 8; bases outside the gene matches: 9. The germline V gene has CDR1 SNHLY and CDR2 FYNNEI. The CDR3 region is CASRPDRVSYEQFF. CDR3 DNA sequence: TGTGCCAGCAGGCCGGACAGGGTCAGCTATGAGCAGTTCTTC.

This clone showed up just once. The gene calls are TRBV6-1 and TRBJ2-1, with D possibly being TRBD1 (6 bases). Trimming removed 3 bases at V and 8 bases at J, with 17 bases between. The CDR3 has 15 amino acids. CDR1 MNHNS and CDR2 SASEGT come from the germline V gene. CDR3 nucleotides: TGTGCCAGCAGTGAGATACAGGGCAGGGGCCATGAGCAGTTCTTC. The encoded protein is CASSEIQGRGHEQFF.

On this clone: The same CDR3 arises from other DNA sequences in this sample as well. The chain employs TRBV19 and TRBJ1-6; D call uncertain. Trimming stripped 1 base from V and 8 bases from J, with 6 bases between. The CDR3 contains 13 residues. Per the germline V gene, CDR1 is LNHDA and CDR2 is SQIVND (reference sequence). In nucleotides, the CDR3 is TGTGCCAGTAGTATAGTTCGCGATTCACCCCTCCACTTT. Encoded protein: CASSIVRDSPLHF.

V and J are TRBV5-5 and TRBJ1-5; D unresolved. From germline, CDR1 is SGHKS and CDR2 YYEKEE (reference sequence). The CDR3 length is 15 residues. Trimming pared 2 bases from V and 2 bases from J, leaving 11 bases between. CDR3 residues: CASSLLDFGNQPQHF. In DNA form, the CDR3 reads TGTGCCAGCAGCTTACTAGATTTTGGCAATCAGCCCCAGCATTTT.

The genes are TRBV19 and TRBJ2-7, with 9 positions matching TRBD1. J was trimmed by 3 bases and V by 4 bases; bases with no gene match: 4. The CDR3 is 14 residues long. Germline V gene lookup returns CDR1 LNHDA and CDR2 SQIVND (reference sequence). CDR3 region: CASSNRDRVYEQYF. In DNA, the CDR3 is TGTGCCAGTAGTAACCGGGACAGGGTCTACGAGCAGTACTTC.

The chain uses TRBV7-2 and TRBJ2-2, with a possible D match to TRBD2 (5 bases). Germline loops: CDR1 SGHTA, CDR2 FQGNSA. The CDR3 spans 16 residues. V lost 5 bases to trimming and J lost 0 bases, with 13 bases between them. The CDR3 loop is CASSPELAANTGELFF. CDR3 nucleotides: TGTGCCAGCAGCCCAGAGCTAGCTGCGAACACCGGGGAGCTGTTTTTT.

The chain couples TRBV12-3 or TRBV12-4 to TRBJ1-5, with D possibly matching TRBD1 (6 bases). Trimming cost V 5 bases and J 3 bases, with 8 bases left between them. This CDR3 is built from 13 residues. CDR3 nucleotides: TGTGCCAGCAGTGAGGGGGACAATCAGCCCCAGCATTTT. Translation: CASSEGDNQPQHF.

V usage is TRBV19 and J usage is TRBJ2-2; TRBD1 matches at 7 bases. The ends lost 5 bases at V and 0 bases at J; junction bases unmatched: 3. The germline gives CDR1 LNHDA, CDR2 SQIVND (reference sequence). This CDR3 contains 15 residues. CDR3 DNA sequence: TGTGCCAGTAGTCCGACAGGGCCGAACACCGGGGAGCTGTTTTTT. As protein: CASSPTGPNTGELFF.

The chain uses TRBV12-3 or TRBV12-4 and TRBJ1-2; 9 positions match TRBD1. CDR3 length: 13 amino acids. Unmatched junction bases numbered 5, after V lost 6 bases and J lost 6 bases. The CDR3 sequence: CASRFGQGNGYTF. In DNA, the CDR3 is TGTGCCAGCAGATTTGGACAGGGGAATGGCTACACCTTC.

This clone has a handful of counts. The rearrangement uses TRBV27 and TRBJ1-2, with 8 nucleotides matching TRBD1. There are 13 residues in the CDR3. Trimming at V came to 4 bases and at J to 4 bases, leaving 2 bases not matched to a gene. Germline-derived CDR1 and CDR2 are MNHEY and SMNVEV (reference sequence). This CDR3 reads CASSSTGGYGYTF. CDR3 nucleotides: TGTGCCAGCAGTTCTACAGGGGGCTATGGCTACACCTTC.

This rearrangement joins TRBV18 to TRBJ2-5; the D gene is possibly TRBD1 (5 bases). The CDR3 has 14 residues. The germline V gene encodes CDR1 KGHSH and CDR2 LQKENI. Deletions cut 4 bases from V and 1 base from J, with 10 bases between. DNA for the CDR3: TGTGCCAGCTCACAAGACAGTCCCCAAGAGACCCAGTACTTC. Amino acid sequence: CASSQDSPQETQYF.

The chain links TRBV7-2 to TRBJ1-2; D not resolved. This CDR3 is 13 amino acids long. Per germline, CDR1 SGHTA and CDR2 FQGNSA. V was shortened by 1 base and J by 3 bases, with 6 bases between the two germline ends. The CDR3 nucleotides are TGTGCCAGCAGCTTAGGGGAGTACTATGGCTACACCTTC. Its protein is CASSLGEYYGYTF.

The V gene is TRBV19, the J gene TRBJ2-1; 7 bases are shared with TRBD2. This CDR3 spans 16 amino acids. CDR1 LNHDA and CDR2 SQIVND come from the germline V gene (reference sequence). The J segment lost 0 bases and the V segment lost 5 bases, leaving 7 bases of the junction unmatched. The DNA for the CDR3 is TGTGCCAGTAGTGGGGGGGTCTATGGCTCCTACAATGAGCAGTTCTTC. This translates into CASSGGVYGSYNEQFF.

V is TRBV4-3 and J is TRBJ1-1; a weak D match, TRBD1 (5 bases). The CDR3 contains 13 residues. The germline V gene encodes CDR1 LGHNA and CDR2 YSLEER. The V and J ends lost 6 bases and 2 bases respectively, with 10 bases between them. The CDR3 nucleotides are TGCGCCAGCAGAAGGGGAGGAAACACTGAAGCTTTCTTT. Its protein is CASRRGGNTEAFF.